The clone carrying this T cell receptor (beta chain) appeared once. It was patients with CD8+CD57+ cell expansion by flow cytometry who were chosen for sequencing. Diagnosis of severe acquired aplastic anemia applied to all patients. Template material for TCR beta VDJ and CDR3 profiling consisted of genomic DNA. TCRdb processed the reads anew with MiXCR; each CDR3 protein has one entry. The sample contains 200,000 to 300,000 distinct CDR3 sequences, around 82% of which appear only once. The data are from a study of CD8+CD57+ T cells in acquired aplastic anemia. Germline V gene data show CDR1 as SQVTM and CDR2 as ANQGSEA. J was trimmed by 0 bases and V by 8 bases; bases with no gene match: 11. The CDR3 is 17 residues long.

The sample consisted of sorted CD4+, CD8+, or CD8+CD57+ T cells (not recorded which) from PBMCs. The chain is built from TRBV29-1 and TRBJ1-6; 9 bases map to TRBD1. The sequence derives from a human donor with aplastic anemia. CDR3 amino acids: CSSVDRGSSSYNSPLHF. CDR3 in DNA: TGCAGCAGCGTGGACAGGGGTTCGAGCTCCTATAATTCACCCCTCCACTTT.